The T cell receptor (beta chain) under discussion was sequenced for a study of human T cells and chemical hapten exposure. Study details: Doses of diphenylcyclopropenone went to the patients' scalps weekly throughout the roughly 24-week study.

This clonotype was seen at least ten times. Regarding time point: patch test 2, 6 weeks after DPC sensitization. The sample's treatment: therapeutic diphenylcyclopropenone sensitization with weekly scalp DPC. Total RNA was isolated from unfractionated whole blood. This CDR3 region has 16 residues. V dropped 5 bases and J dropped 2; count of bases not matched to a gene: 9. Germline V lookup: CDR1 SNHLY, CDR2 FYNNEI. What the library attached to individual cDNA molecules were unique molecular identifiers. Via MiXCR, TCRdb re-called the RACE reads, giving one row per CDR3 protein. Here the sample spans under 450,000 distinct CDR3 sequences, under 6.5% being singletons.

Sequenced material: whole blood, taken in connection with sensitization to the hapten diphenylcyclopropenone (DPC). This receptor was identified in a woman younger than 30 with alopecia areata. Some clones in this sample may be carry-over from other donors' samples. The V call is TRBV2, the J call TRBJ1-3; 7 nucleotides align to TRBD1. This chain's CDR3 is CASSRGDSETGNTIYF. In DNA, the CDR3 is TGTGCCAGCAGTCGTGGGGACAGCGAGACTGGAAACACCATATATTTT.